This TCR beta chain was captured in a study of T cell repertoires in cytomegalovirus infection. Study context: Shared public TCR beta signatures pointed to both CMV infection and a matching HLA type. Whole-study results and caveats: Cumulative frequency of public TCR beta families picked out carriers of CMV plus the relevant HLA.

Worth noting for this clonotype: The antigen remains undetermined.

The V end lost 3 bases, the J end lost 7 bases, and 4 bases lay between the germline ends. CDR1 MDHEN and CDR2 SYDVKM come from the germline V gene. The CDR3 sequence is 10 residues long. TCRdb used MiXCR to reprocess the reads, holding one entry per CDR3 protein. The sample carries just under 550,000 distinct CDR3 sequences, around 27% recorded once. The sequencing input was PBMCs. V usage is TRBV28 and J usage is TRBJ2-7; D call uncertain. The receptor was isolated from a human donor in good health (CMV status not recorded). Some clones in this sample may be carry-over from other donors' samples. The CDR3 loop is CASSFQEQYF. As DNA, the CDR3 is TGTGCCAGCAGTTTTCAAGAGCAGTACTTC.